One sample yielded the 28 T cell receptor beta chains listed below, sequenced in a study of blood T cell repertoires in COVID-19. Sequencing was performed with immunoSEQ multiplex PCR; in TCRdb, only in-frame clones are kept and a portion is missing. Here the sample spans approximately 66,000 clones, about 70% being singletons. Sample: peripheral blood. All receptors derive from a man aged 55 to 69 with acute or convalescent COVID-19.

The V gene is TRBV2, the J gene TRBJ2-5; 7 nucleotides agree with TRBD2. The junction had 12 bases not matched to a gene; V was cut back by 6 bases and J by 2 bases. The CDR3 consists of 16 residues. From germline, CDR1 is SNHLY and CDR2 FYNNEI. CDR3 sequence reads: CASSPPLGAGQETQYF. CDR3 coding DNA: TGTGCCAGCAGCCCTCCTCTAGGAGCGGGACAAGAGACCCAGTACTTC.

Relative to its sample, this clone is medium-sized. This chain uses TRBV5-8 with TRBJ1-2, with D possibly TRBD1 on 6 matching bases. V was cut by 2 bases and J by 8 bases, with 22 bases left in between. Germline loops: CDR1 SGHTS, CDR2 YDEGEE. This CDR3 has 16 residues. CDR3 nucleotide sequence: TGTGCCAGCAGCTTCAACCGACCGACAGGCTTGAGGGGCTACACCTTC. The encoded protein is CASSFNRPTGLRGYTF.

V is TRBV6-5 and J is TRBJ2-1; weak D call: TRBD2 (6 bases). Germline V lookup: CDR1 MNHEY, CDR2 SVGAGI. With 6 bases removed from V and 8 bases from J, the gap between germline ends came to 17 bases. The CDR3 contains 14 residues. CDR3 region: CASRPGSGGYEQFF. In DNA form, the CDR3 reads TGTGCCAGCAGGCCCGGGTCCGGGGGATATGAGCAGTTCTTC.

The chain employs TRBV2 and TRBJ2-6; 8 bases are shared with TRBD1. The CDR3 length is 15 residues. The V and J ends lost 7 bases and 2 bases, in that order; junction bases with no gene match: 4. Germline CDR1 and CDR2: SNHLY and FYNNEI. The CDR3 bases are TGTGCCAGCAAAAGACAGGGGACTGGGGCCAACGTCCTGACTTTC. This gives the protein CASKRQGTGANVLTF.

The gene calls are TRBV14 and TRBJ2-1, with D possibly TRBD2 on 5 matching bases. CDR3 length: 15 amino acids. V lost 4 bases and J 5 bases, leaving 15 bases between the germline ends. Germline V lookup: CDR1 SGHDN, CDR2 FVKESK. The CDR3 loop reads CASSRTWRGHNEQFF. The CDR3 DNA reads TGTGCCAGCAGCCGCACTTGGAGAGGGCACAATGAGCAGTTCTTC.

The rearrangement links TRBV7-7 to TRBJ2-1; D is unresolved. CDR3 size: 14 residues. Trimming took 5 bases from V and 5 from J, leaving 13 bases between them. CDR1 is SSHAT and CDR2 is FNYEAQ in the germline V gene (reference sequence). This CDR3 reads CASSRAARNNEQFF. CDR3 sequence (DNA): TGTGCCAGCAGCCGCGCGGCTCGAAACAATGAGCAGTTCTTC.

This clone was seen a single time. The rearrangement joins TRBV11-2 to TRBJ2-3; TRBD2 aligns across 7 bases. This CDR3 region has 17 residues. V shed 0 bases, J shed 2 bases, and the junction held 8 bases outside the gene matches. CDR1 SGHAT and CDR2 FQNNGV come from the germline V gene. The CDR3 DNA follows: TGTGCCAGCAGCTTAGAAAGGGCGGGACTAAACACAGATACGCAGTATTTT. Translating it yields CASSLERAGLNTDTQYF.

This clone is deemed hyperexpanded. The gene calls are TRBV11-2 and TRBJ2-2; the match to TRBD2 covers 8 bases. The CDR3 runs 19 residues. Trimming removed 5 bases from V and 0 bases from J; junction bases left unmatched: 14. CDR1 and CDR2 (germline): SGHAT, FQNNGV. The DNA for the CDR3 is TGTGCCAGCAGCCTACTAAGAGGCGGGAGGAATCCGAACACCGGGGAGCTGTTTTTT. It codes for CASSLLRGGRNPNTGELFF.

The CDR3 sequence is CASSQVLTTEQYF. The CDR3 DNA reads TGTGCCAGCAGCCAAGTATTGACTACCGAGCAGTACTTC. The J gene is TRBJ2-7, the V gene TRBV3-1 (or the pseudogene TRBV3-2), with D tentatively TRBD2 (5 bases). The CDR3 runs 13 residues. Germline-derived CDR1 and CDR2 are LGHDT and YNNKEL (reference sequence). Deletions cut 1 base from V and 6 bases from J, with 10 bases between.

The V call is TRBV7-9, the J call TRBJ2-7; 7 positions agree with TRBD1. V dropped 10 bases and J dropped 3; count of bases not matched to a gene: 6. The CDR3 sequence is 12 residues long. CDR1 and CDR2 from the germline V gene are SEHNR and FQNEAQ (reference sequence). The CDR3 sequence: CATRTGDYEQYF. The CDR3 DNA sequence: TGTGCCACCCGGACAGGCGACTACGAGCAGTACTTC.

This clone has a handful of counts. The CDR3 coding sequence is TGCGCCAGCAGTGACCCGGGACAGGGGAATGAAAAACTGTTTTTT. Protein product: CASSDPGQGNEKLFF. The chain couples TRBV10-1 to TRBJ1-4; 10 positions agree with TRBD1. The CDR3 spans 15 residues. V was pared by 3 bases and J by 5 bases, with 3 bases of the junction left unmatched. Germline CDR1 and CDR2: WNHNN and SYGVQD (reference sequence).

This chain connects TRBV7-9 to TRBJ2-7, with D possibly being TRBD2 (5 bases). V gave up 5 bases and J gave up 5 bases, with 13 bases separating them. CDR3 length: 13 amino acids. CDR1 and CDR2 from the germline V gene are SEHNR and FQNEAQ (reference sequence). The DNA for the CDR3 is TGTGCCAGCAGCCCCCCGGGGTGGCACGAGCAGTACTTC. Amino acid sequence: CASSPPGWHEQYF.

This clone showed up just a few times. The genes are TRBV6-6 and TRBJ2-7; 8 nucleotides agree with TRBD1. The CDR3 runs 15 residues. The junction had 11 bases not matched to a gene; V was cut back by 4 bases and J by 6 bases. Germline CDR1 is MNHNY and CDR2 is SVGAGI (reference sequence). CDR3 sequence reads: CASSSLGQGLSEQYV. As DNA, the CDR3 is TGTGCCAGCAGTTCCCTAGGACAGGGACTCTCCGAGCAGTACGTC.

V is TRBV6-5 and J is TRBJ2-2; D gene unclear. Germline CDR1 reads MNHEY; CDR2 reads SVGAGI. This CDR3 spans 14 amino acids. The V end was cut by 6 bases, the J end by 6 bases, with 14 bases between. Here the CDR3 DNA reads TGTGCCAGCAGCCCCTCTCCTGTGTCCGGGGAGCTGTTTTTT. Residues: CASSPSPVSGELFF.

The chain has TRBV11-1 and TRBJ2-1, with D perhaps TRBD2 (6 bases). V was shortened by 4 bases and J by 8 bases, with 15 bases between the two germline ends. The CDR3 is 14 amino acids. Germline CDR1 reads SGHAT; CDR2 reads FQDESV (reference sequence). The CDR3 sequence is CASSSRGNHYEQFF. The CDR3 region has the DNA TGTGCCAGCAGCTCTCGCGGGAATCATTATGAGCAGTTCTTC.

The sample holds one count of this clone. The chain uses TRBV7-9 and TRBJ2-7; 7 bases match TRBD1. V shed 5 bases, J shed 1 base, and the junction held 5 bases outside the gene matches. Germline V gene lookup returns CDR1 SEHNR and CDR2 FQNEAQ (reference sequence). The CDR3 is made up of 14 amino acids. The CDR3 here is CASSTRQGSYEQYF. DNA for the CDR3: TGTGCCAGCAGCACTAGACAGGGATCCTACGAGCAGTACTTC.

The CDR3 sequence is CASIWGLAGGEPFF. The DNA for the CDR3 is TGTGCCAGCATTTGGGGACTAGCGGGGGGCGAGCCTTTCTTC. V is TRBV6-5 and J is TRBJ2-1, with 15 bases identical to TRBD2. CDR1 and CDR2 (germline): MNHEY, SVGAGI. V dropped 7 bases and J dropped 16; count of bases not matched to a gene: 11. The CDR3 is 14 residues long.

The chain carries TRBV7-3 and TRBJ2-7, with D maybe TRBD2 (6 bases). V lost 11 bases and J lost 6, with 20 bases in between. Germline CDR1 and CDR2: SGHTA and FQGTGA. The CDR3 sequence is 13 residues long. CDR3 sequence reads: CALRLASVFEQYF. DNA of the CDR3: TGTGCCCTCCGTCTTGCTAGCGTTTTCGAGCAGTACTTC.

V gene TRBV5-1 combines with J gene TRBJ2-1; D gene ambiguous. The V gene lost 0 bases and the J gene lost 8 bases, with 15 bases spanning the gap. CDR3 length: 15 residues. Germline V gives CDR1 SGHRS, CDR2 YFSETQ. CDR3 sequence: CASSLEASGDDEQFF. As DNA, the CDR3 is TGCGCCAGCAGCTTGGAGGCTAGTGGTGACGATGAGCAGTTCTTC.

In this sample, this clone turned up once. The rearrangement uses TRBV12-3 or TRBV12-4 and TRBJ1-4; 7 bases match TRBD1. The CDR3 is made up of 13 amino acids. V was clipped by 10 bases and J by 3 bases; unmatched bases: 5. Written as DNA, the CDR3 is TGTGCCACCCATGACAGGGCTAATGAAAAACTGTTTTTT. Translated, it gives CATHDRANEKLFF.

The sample holds a few counts of this clone. The chain has TRBV28 and TRBJ1-2; D may be TRBD1 (5 bases). The CDR3 covers 14 residues. Germline V lookup: CDR1 MDHEN, CDR2 SYDVKM. V lost 8 bases and J 4 bases, leaving 17 bases between the germline ends. CDR3 sequence (DNA): TGTGCCAGCCAAAGTTTACCACAGGCCTATGGCTACACCTTC. It is translated as CASQSLPQAYGYTF.

V gene TRBV5-1 combines with J gene TRBJ2-7; a possible D gene is TRBD2 (7 bases). Germline CDR1 and CDR2: SGHRS and YFSETQ. V was cut by 4 bases and J by 4 bases, with 12 bases left in between. The CDR3 extends over 13 amino acids. As DNA, the CDR3 is TGCGCCAGCAGCCGGGGAGGGGGTTACGAGCAGTACTTC. Its protein product is CASSRGGGYEQYF.

This clone occurred a few times. The chain has TRBV7-9 and TRBJ1-2, with D perhaps TRBD1 (5 bases). The CDR3 totals 12 residues. Trimming cost V 5 bases and J 8 bases, with 12 bases left between them. The germline V gene has CDR1 SEHNR and CDR2 FQNEAQ (reference sequence). The CDR3 sequence: CASSLIDRGYTF. CDR3 DNA sequence: TGTGCCAGCAGCCTTATCGACAGAGGCTACACCTTC.

The sample holds many counts of this clone. V gene TRBV9 combines with J gene TRBJ2-3; D remains unclear. CDR3 length equals 13 residues. V was clipped by 3 bases and J by 2 bases, with 7 bases between them. Germline-derived CDR1 and CDR2 are SGDLS and YYNGEE. CDR3 region: CASSARLTDTQYF. The CDR3 region has the DNA TGTGCCAGCAGCGCCAGGCTCACAGATACGCAGTATTTT. Full variable domain (missing parts from reference TRBV9 and TRBJ2-3): DSGVTQTPKHLITATGQRVTLRCSPRSGDLSVYWYQQSLDQGLQFLIQYYNGEERAKGNILERFSAQQFPDLHSELNLSSLELGDSALYFCASSARLTDTQYFGPGTRLTVL.

V and J are TRBV19 and TRBJ2-3; 9 nucleotides align to TRBD1. The V segment lost 5 bases and the J segment 6 bases; nucleotides outside the gene matches: 6. The CDR3 contains 14 residues. CDR1 LNHDA and CDR2 SQIVND come from the germline V gene (reference sequence). CDR3 protein: CASSPGTGRDTQYF. For the CDR3, the DNA is TGTGCCAGTAGTCCGGGGACAGGGCGGGATACGCAGTATTTT.

This clone was seen just once. This chain links TRBV30 with TRBJ1-6, with D maybe TRBD1 (5 bases). The CDR3 has 12 residues. Germline CDR1 GTSNPN, CDR2 SVGIG (reference sequence). V was trimmed by 4 bases and J by 10 bases, leaving 11 bases between them. The CDR3 loop is CAWTGVGSPLHF. CDR3 in DNA: TGTGCCTGGACGGGGGTGGGATCACCCCTCCACTTT. Variable domain in full (rest from reference TRBV30 and TRBJ1-6): SQTIHQWPATLVQPVGSPLSLECTVEGTSNPNLYWYRQAAGRGLQLLFYSVGIGQISSEVPQNLSASRPQDRQFILSSKKLLLSDSGFYLCAWTGVGSPLHFGNGTRLTVT.

The rearrangement uses TRBV6-5 and TRBJ2-7, with no clear D. V was cut by 5 bases and J by 3 bases, with 5 bases left in between. The CDR3 is made up of 11 amino acids. Germline V CDR1 and CDR2: MNHEY, SVGAGI. Here the CDR3 reads CASSIYYEQYF. As DNA, the CDR3 is TGTGCCAGCAGTATATACTACGAGCAGTACTTC.

CDR3 sequence: CASSLTYSLAGDSGNEQFF. In nucleotides, the CDR3 is TGTGCCAGCAGCTTAACGTACTCCCTAGCGGGAGACTCTGGCAATGAGCAGTTCTTC. V usage is TRBV7-3 and J usage is TRBJ2-1; 10 positions match TRBD2. CDR3 length equals 19 residues. V lost 0 bases, J lost 6 bases, and 14 bases stayed unmatched. Germline V gene data show CDR1 as SGHTA and CDR2 as FQGTGA.